This T cell receptor (beta chain) was recovered during a study of cytomegalovirus exposure and HLA in healthy donors. Study findings and constraints: Researchers catalogued 150 or so TCR beta chains as cytomegalovirus-associated. Reports indicate that TCR beta sequences accurately predicted the HLA-A and HLA-B alleles of most subjects.

Per germline, CDR1 SGHVS and CDR2 FQNEAQ. This CDR3 comprises 14 residues. V was shortened by 1 base and J by 0 bases, with 7 bases between the two germline ends. The PCR was carried out with 60 Vbeta primers and 13 Jbeta primers. Clones were read by immunoSEQ multiplex PCR, and TCRdb kept only the in-frame ones, dropping some. The data hold approximately 80,000 clones, with approximately 78% observed a single time. Note on this clone: Its target is not known.

The rearrangement joins TRBV7-8 to TRBJ2-7; D is possibly TRBD1 (6 bases). The sample comprised PBMCs. The receptor's source is a male donor in good health and CMV-seropositive. CDR3 sequence: CASSLGTVSYEQYF. The CDR3 DNA reads TGTGCCAGCAGCTTAGGGACAGTCTCCTACGAGCAGTACTTC.